A selection of T cell receptor beta chains follows, all from one sample in a study of vaccination and CD4 T cells after COVID-19. TCRdb analysed the PCR reads with MiXCR anew, one entry per CDR3 protein. The table has 18,000 or so distinct CDR3 sequences, 44% seen once. What these receptors recognize is not known. The material was CD4+ T cells from blood, cultured in vitro, obtained about 7 months after SARS-CoV-2 vaccination. Receptors were obtained from a human donor who had recovered from COVID-19. Both conserved end residues are part of each CDR3. D genes are given only for firm matches. Not every row has a clone size; where given, it reads once, few, many or a size class.

D gene	J gene	clone size	V gene	CDR3 protein	CDR3 DNA
TRBD1	TRBJ1-2	-	TRBV6-1	CASRAGTDGYTF	TGTGCCAGCAGGGCCGGGACAGATGGCTACACCTTC
-	TRBJ2-3	-	TRBV11-3	CASSLYGSTDTQYF	TGTGCCAGCAGCTTATATGGGAGCACAGATACGCAGTATTTT
-	TRBJ2-3	-	TRBV11-2	CASSSRIAVGTDTQYF	TGTGCCAGCAGCTCTCGAATAGCGGTAGGCACAGATACGCAGTATTTT
-	TRBJ2-1	few	TRBV20-1	CSAARYGGPPSSYNEQFF	TGCAGTGCCGCCCGGTACGGGGGGCCTCCGAGCTCCTACAATGAGCAGTTCTTC
TRBD1	TRBJ2-7	-	TRBV27	CASSRTGQGYEQYF	TGTGCCAGCAGCCGTACAGGACAGGGTTACGAGCAGTACTTC
TRBD2	TRBJ2-2	-	TRBV7-3	CASSPSGSRTGELFF	TGTGCCAGCAGCCCCAGCGGGAGTCGTACCGGGGAGCTGTTTTTT
-	TRBJ1-2	-	TRBV5-4	CASSLDRRSYGYTF	TGTGCCAGCAGCTTGGACAGGCGATCCTATGGCTACACCTTC
-	TRBJ2-1	-	TRBV7-3	CASSLLGRATYNEQFF	TGTGCCAGCAGCTTATTAGGCAGGGCGACCTACAATGAGCAGTTCTTC
TRBD1	TRBJ2-7	-	TRBV10-3	CAIKETGSPYEQYF	TGTGCCATCAAAGAGACAGGGAGCCCCTACGAGCAGTACTTC
-	TRBJ1-2	few	TRBV6-1	CASSDRTRYGYTF	TGTGCCAGCAGTGACCGGACACGCTATGGCTACACCTTC
TRBD2	TRBJ2-5	-	TRBV4-2	CASSHGTSGGGETQYF	TGTGCCAGCAGCCATGGGACTAGCGGGGGCGGGGAGACCCAGTACTTC
-	TRBJ2-3	-	TRBV7-2	CASSQYADTQYF	TGTGCCAGCAGCCAATATGCAGATACGCAGTATTTT
-	TRBJ1-1	few	TRBV6-1	CASSEGRNTEAFF	TGTGCCAGCAGTGAAGGACGGAACACTGAAGCTTTCTTT
TRBD2	TRBJ2-5	-	TRBV12-5	CASGLGIAGEETQYF	TGTGCTAGTGGTTTGGGGATAGCGGGTGAGGAGACCCAGTACTTC
-	TRBJ2-5	few	TRBV7-9	CASSFQEIETQYF	TGTGCCAGCAGCTTCCAGGAGATAGAGACCCAGTACTTC
-	TRBJ1-5	-	TRBV9	CASSVGAAGDQPQHF	TGTGCCAGCAGCGTAGGGGCGGCAGGGGATCAGCCCCAGCATTTT
-	TRBJ2-7	-	TRBV2	CASSEVSLQSEQYF	TGTGCCAGCAGTGAAGTTTCGTTGCAGAGCGAGCAGTACTTC
TRBD1	TRBJ1-1	-	TRBV6-1	CASSEYRGNTEAFF	TGTGCCAGCAGTGAATACAGGGGGAACACTGAAGCTTTCTTT
-	TRBJ2-3	-	TRBV20-1	CSAGSPGVSGGTDTQYF	TGCAGTGCTGGGTCCCCCGGGGTGAGCGGAGGCACAGATACGCAGTATTTT
-	TRBJ2-3	-	TRBV20-1	CSTNRGSTDTQYF	TGCAGTACTAACCGGGGGTCAACAGATACGCAGTATTTT
-	TRBJ1-5	-	TRBV24-1	CATSDQNSLNQPQHF	TGTGCCACCAGTGATCAAAACAGTCTAAATCAGCCCCAGCATTTT
-	TRBJ1-2	few	TRBV6-1	CASSVRTVSSYGYTF	TGTGCCAGCAGTGTAAGGACAGTTTCAAGCTATGGCTACACCTTC
-	TRBJ1-2	few	TRBV19	CASSPNLGDNYGYTF	TGTGCCAGTAGTCCCAATTTGGGGGATAACTATGGCTACACCTTC
TRBD2	TRBJ2-1	once	TRBV20-1	CSAVSGGAYNEQFF	TGCAGTGCCGTGAGCGGGGGGGCCTACAATGAGCAGTTCTTC
TRBD1	TRBJ1-1	few	TRBV6-1	CASSLTGDTEAFF	TGTGCCAGCAGTCTCACAGGGGACACTGAAGCTTTCTTT
-	TRBJ2-3	-	TRBV5-4	CASSLVEPSTDTQYF	TGTGCCAGCAGCTTGGTTGAGCCTAGCACAGATACGCAGTATTTT
-	TRBJ1-1	-	TRBV7-9	CASSLAATSEAFF	TGTGCCAGCAGCTTAGCCGCCACCAGTGAAGCTTTCTTT
-	TRBJ1-6	-	TRBV18	CASSPGGGYNSPLHF	TGTGCCAGCTCACCGGGCGGGGGCTATAATTCACCCCTCCACTTT
-	TRBJ2-3	few	TRBV20-1	CSARDNRDTDTQYF	TGCAGTGCTAGAGACAACAGGGACACAGATACGCAGTATTTT
-	TRBJ1-1	-	TRBV6-1	CASSEREGRSTEAFF	TGTGCCAGCAGTGAAAGGGAGGGTAGGAGCACTGAAGCTTTCTTT
-	TRBJ1-1	-	TRBV10-3	CAARREMNTEAFF	TGTGCCGCCCGTCGAGAAATGAACACTGAAGCTTTCTTT
-	TRBJ2-1	-	TRBV15	CATSRIKREDNEQFF	TGTGCCACCAGCAGAATTAAAAGGGAGGACAATGAGCAGTTCTTC
TRBD1	TRBJ1-1	-	TRBV7-8	CASEINTGGTEAFF	TGTGCCAGCGAAATTAATACAGGGGGCACTGAAGCTTTCTTT
-	TRBJ2-3	-	TRBV20-1	CSANRDLQYF	TGCAGTGCTAACCGGGACTTGCAGTATTTT
TRBD2	TRBJ2-7	few	TRBV7-8	CASIPSGTRYYEQYF	TGTGCCAGCATACCGTCCGGGACTAGATACTACGAGCAGTACTTC
TRBD2	TRBJ2-5	-	TRBV20-1	CSAADESRGRQETQYF	TGCAGTGCCGCGGACGAATCTCGCGGGAGGCAAGAGACCCAGTACTTC
TRBD2	TRBJ2-7	-	TRBV20-1	CSASNFGLAESYEQYF	TGCAGTGCTAGTAATTTTGGACTAGCGGAGTCCTACGAGCAGTACTTC
-	TRBJ1-1	few	TRBV20-1	CSAALAYGETEAFF	TGCAGTGCTGCCCTGGCCTACGGGGAGACTGAAGCTTTCTTT
-	TRBJ1-2	few	TRBV19	CASTTDPPFYGYTF	TGTGCCAGTACCACGGACCCTCCCTTCTATGGCTACACCTTC
TRBD1	TRBJ1-1	-	TRBV2	CASTVLTGGTEAFF	TGTGCCAGCACCGTACTTACAGGGGGCACTGAAGCTTTCTTT
-	TRBJ1-2	few	TRBV20-1	CSALREPNYGYTF	TGCAGTGCCCTGAGGGAACCTAACTATGGCTACACCTTC
-	TRBJ1-2	few	TRBV11-2	CASSSPGRYGYTF	TGTGCCAGCAGCTCGCCTGGGCGGTATGGCTACACCTTC
TRBD2	TRBJ2-5	few	TRBV5-1	CATRTSAQETQYF	TGCGCCACGCGGACTAGCGCCCAAGAGACCCAGTACTTC
TRBD2	TRBJ2-5	-	TRBV7-3	CASSLSSSGRWETQYF	TGTGCCAGCAGCTTAAGTTCTAGCGGGAGATGGGAGACCCAGTACTTC
TRBD1	TRBJ1-1	few	TRBV7-3	CASSLDRGSTEAFF	TGTGCCAGCAGCTTAGACAGGGGTAGCACTGAAGCTTTCTTT
TRBD1	TRBJ2-7	-	TRBV7-9	CASSRDRGQHEQYF	TGTGCCAGCAGTAGGGACAGGGGGCAACACGAGCAGTACTTC
-	TRBJ1-6	-	TRBV7-9	CASSSYRESPLHF	TGTGCCAGCAGCTCCTACAGGGAGTCACCCCTCCACTTT
TRBD2	TRBJ2-5	-	TRBV7-3	CASSLAASGGQETQYF	TGTGCCAGCAGCTTAGCGGCTAGCGGGGGCCAAGAGACCCAGTACTTC
TRBD2	TRBJ2-3	-	TRBV2	CASSELGLAGDTQYF	TGTGCCAGCAGTGAGTTGGGACTAGCGGGAGATACGCAGTATTTT
-	TRBJ1-5	few	TRBV15	CATSRGTDSNQPQHF	TGTGCCACCAGCAGAGGGACAGATAGCAATCAGCCCCAGCATTTT
-	TRBJ1-2	-	TRBV19	CASRAGVWYGYTF	TGTGCCAGTCGTGCCGGGGTGTGGTATGGCTACACCTTC
TRBD1	TRBJ1-6	few	TRBV12-3/TRBV12-4	CASSPGTGYSPLHF	TGTGCCAGCAGCCCCGGGACAGGTTATTCACCCCTCCACTTT
TRBD1	TRBJ2-7	-	TRBV20-1	CSARDLHRGIYEQYF	TGCAGTGCTAGAGATTTGCACAGGGGCATCTACGAGCAGTACTTC
-	TRBJ1-1	-	TRBV9	CASSVSRDSEAFF	TGTGCCAGCAGCGTATCCCGGGACTCTGAAGCTTTCTTT
-	TRBJ2-3	-	TRBV2	CASSEVSGGTDTQYF	TGTGCCAGCAGTGAGGTATCGGGGGGCACAGATACGCAGTATTTT
TRBD1	TRBJ1-6	-	TRBV9	CASSGGPGGQDSPLHF	TGTGCCAGCAGCGGGGGCCCAGGGGGCCAGGATTCACCCCTCCACTTT
-	TRBJ1-6	-	TRBV2	CASSADFPLHF	TGTGCCAGCAGTGCAGACTTTCCCCTCCACTTT